These 12 T cell receptor beta chains originate from one sample sequenced in a study of patients and donors after allogeneic stem cell transplantation. MiXCR was run by TCRdb on the RT-PCR reads, yielding one entry per CDR3 protein. Altogether roughly 960,000 distinct CDR3 sequences are present, about a sixth being singletons, with the ten largest covering roughly 6%. Sequenced sample: blood, either unsorted or a sorted T cell fraction (not recorded which). The receptors stem from a human donor who was either an allogeneic HSCT recipient or a stem cell or donor lymphocyte infusion donor (not recorded which). It is not recorded whose cells these are; they may come from a transplant donor.

There are many counts of this clonotype. The chain joins TRBV20-1 to TRBJ2-7; D not certain. V shed 0 bases and J shed 0 bases, with 12 bases lying between them. Germline values: CDR1 DFQATT, CDR2 SNEGSKA (reference sequence). The CDR3 is 15 amino acids. The CDR3 loop reads CSARDHVGSSYEQYF. In DNA, the CDR3 is TGCAGTGCTAGAGATCATGTGGGCAGCTCCTACGAGCAGTACTTC.

This clonotype was seen only a few times. This chain joins TRBV11-2 and TRBJ2-6; TRBD2 agrees at 10 bases. Germline V lookup: CDR1 SGHAT, CDR2 FQNNGV. Trimming cost V 2 bases and J 0 bases; bases outside gene matches: 4. The CDR3 has 18 residues. The CDR3 loop is CASSLLAGVSSGANVLTF. The CDR3 DNA sequence: TGTGCCAGCAGCTTACTAGCGGGGGTTAGCTCTGGGGCCAACGTCCTGACTTTC.

The table lists this clonotype with many counts. V is TRBV12-3 or TRBV12-4 and J is TRBJ2-1, with 7 bases matching TRBD1. The CDR3 is made up of 14 amino acids. Losses at the gene ends were 10 bases for V and 4 bases for J; bases not matched to a gene: 10. This CDR3 reads CAILKGAAYNEQFF. As DNA, the CDR3 is TGTGCCATCCTGAAGGGGGCGGCTTACAATGAGCAGTTCTTC.

This clonotype occurred a few times. This rearrangement joins TRBV21-1 to TRBJ1-2. TRBV21-1 is flagged as a pseudogene. The CDR3 length is 14 residues. This CDR3 is CASSNQTGNYGYTF. CDR3 bases: TGTGCCAGCAGCAACCAGACGGGTAACTATGGCTACACCTTC.

Only a few counts were recorded for this clonotype. This chain joins TRBV2 and TRBJ1-3; tentative D call: TRBD1 (5 bases). Germline assignment: CDR1 SNHLY and CDR2 FYNNEI. The length of the CDR3 is 17 residues. V lost 4 bases and J lost 0, with 16 bases in between. The DNA of the CDR3 is TGTGCCAGCAGTGTAAGCCGGGACGCCCGCTCTGGAAACACCATATATTTT. Translating it yields CASSVSRDARSGNTIYF.

This clonotype has a handful of counts. The chain joins TRBV10-3 to TRBJ2-3; TRBD1 aligns across 8 bases. The trim removed 5 bases at V and 1 base at J, leaving 8 bases unmatched. Germline V gives CDR1 ENHRY, CDR2 SYGVKD. The CDR3 loop spans 16 amino acids. CDR3 DNA sequence: TGTGCCATCAGTCGCCAGGGGGCCGGGGGCACAGATACGCAGTATTTT. Encoded protein: CAISRQGAGGTDTQYF.

Only a few counts were recorded for this clonotype. The chain joins TRBV20-1 to TRBJ1-5; D is ambiguous. V shed 3 bases and J shed 6 bases, with 15 bases lying between them. The germline V gene encodes CDR1 DFQATT and CDR2 SNEGSKA (reference sequence). The CDR3 totals 14 residues. CDR3 sequence: CSARGVLESQPQHF. The CDR3 coding sequence is TGCAGTGCTAGGGGCGTCCTAGAGAGTCAGCCCCAGCATTTT.

This clonotype showed up just a few times. V is TRBV3-1 and J is TRBJ1-2; no firm D call. V was cut by 1 base and J by 2 bases, with 5 bases left in between. This CDR3 has 13 residues. CDR1 LGHDT and CDR2 YNNKEL come from the germline V gene (reference sequence). Written as DNA, the CDR3 is TGTGCCAGCAGCCAAGTGGGCAACTATGGCTACACCTTC. Its translation is CASSQVGNYGYTF.

The table lists this clonotype with a few counts. The chain combines TRBV29-1 with TRBJ1-2; D may be TRBD1 (5 bases). This CDR3 region has 12 residues. Trimming removed 7 bases from V and 6 bases from J, with 15 bases in between. Germline lookup yields CDR1 SQVTM and CDR2 ANQGSEA. CDR3 DNA sequence: TGCAGCGGTAAAGGACGGGGGAATGGCTACACCTTC. It yields the protein CSGKGRGNGYTF.

This clonotype was picked up one time. The chain links TRBV30 to TRBJ2-1; TRBD2 aligns across 10 bases. The CDR3 is made up of 14 amino acids. Unmatched junction bases numbered 1, after V lost 0 bases and J lost 5 bases. Germline-derived CDR1 and CDR2 are GTSNPN and SVGIG (reference sequence). DNA of the CDR3: TGTGCCTGGAGTGTAGGGACTAGCGACAATGAGCAGTTCTTC. It codes for CAWSVGTSDNEQFF.

The chain combines TRBV12-3 or TRBV12-4 with TRBJ2-2; 9 bases align to TRBD2. Trimming took 6 bases from V and 6 from J; bases not matched to a gene: 11. The CDR3 consists of 16 residues. CDR3 loop: CASSVGRGGLSGELFF. The CDR3 nucleotides are TGTGCCAGCAGCGTTGGGCGGGGGGGCTTATCCGGGGAGCTGTTTTTT.

The CDR3 here is CSVEDRDSRGELFF. In DNA, the CDR3 is TGCAGCGTTGAAGATCGAGACAGCCGCGGGGAGCTGTTTTTT. The chain has TRBV29-1 and TRBJ2-2, with D perhaps TRBD1 (5 bases). There are 14 residues in the CDR3. Germline loops: CDR1 SQVTM, CDR2 ANQGSEA. V lost 0 bases and J lost 7, with 12 bases in between.